At least ten counts were recorded for the clone carrying this T cell receptor (beta chain). Its specificity is unknown. RNA transcripts provided the source from which TCR beta CDR3 regions were amplified. In the first-round RT-PCR of the TCR CDR3, the HTBI primer set was used. TCRdb called the multiplex PCR reads again in MiXCR, with one record for every CDR3 protein. The table lists 300,000 or so distinct CDR3 sequences, over 20% of them singletons. The record originates from a study of T cells in Graves' hyperthyroidism and ophthalmopathy. Study results and limitations: Blood also carried most thyroid clonotypes expanded above 0.001. By a 13 V-J model, ophthalmopathy was set apart from stable hyperthyroidism.

V was cut by 3 bases and J by 7 bases, with 12 bases left in between. CDR1 DFQATT and CDR2 SNEGSKA come from the germline V gene (reference sequence). This CDR3 comprises 13 residues. Those patients with uncontrolled infection, other autoimmune disease, pregnancy or lactation were excluded. The source is a woman between 50 and 59 years old with Graves' hyperthyroidism. Material for sequencing was blood. The chain recombines TRBV20-1 with TRBJ2-2; D is uncertain. The CDR3 sequence: CSASQRIDGELFF. DNA for the CDR3: TGCAGTGCTAGTCAGAGGATTGACGGGGAGCTGTTTTTT.